A single sample gave rise to the 14 T cell receptor beta chains below, sequenced in a study of Tregs in tolerant kidney transplant recipients. Profiled with immunoSEQ multiplex PCR; TCRdb holds only in-frame clones, not every one. The specimen's table records under 55,000 clones. The sample here was CD4+ T cells from blood, taken before the transplant. Every receptor here comes from a human donor who received a combined kidney and bone marrow transplant.

In the case of this clone: The CDR3 goes on 3 residues after the read ends, and that part is filled in from the germline J gene. The chain employs TRBV19 and TRBJ2-3; TRBD1 matches at 10 bases. The ends lost 6 bases at V and 2 bases at J; junction bases unmatched: 5. This CDR3 has 15 residues. Germline CDR1 is LNHDA and CDR2 is SQIVND (reference sequence). The chain's CDR3 is CASSRDRGFTDTQYF. Incomplete CDR3 DNA: TGTGCCAGTAGCAGGGACAGGGGCTTCACAGATACG. Together with reference TRBV19 and TRBJ2-3, the CDR3 gives the full variable domain: DGGITQSPKYLFRKEGQNVTLSCEQNLNHDAMYWYRQDPGQGLRLIYYSQIVNDFQKGDIAEGYSVSREKKESFPLTVTSAQKNPTAFYLCASSRDRGFTDTQYFGPGTRLTVL.

Of note for this clone: The read falls 3 residues short of the CDR3 end, and the missing part is taken from the germline J gene. The chain has TRBV7-9 and TRBJ2-5, with TRBD1 matching over 7 bases. The V gene's germline CDR1 is SEHNR and CDR2 FQNEAQ (reference sequence). Trimming cost V 5 bases and J 5 bases; bases outside gene matches: 11. The CDR3 has 15 amino acids. The covered CDR3 bases are TGTGCCAGCAGCCAAACAGGGGACGGTGGGGAGACC. Translation gives CASSQTGDGGET. The full CDR3 protein is CASSQTGDGGETQYF.

The sequenced part of the CDR3 DNA is TGTGCCAGTAGTAAAGGACTAGCGACTGACGAG. Translated, it gives CASSKGLATDE. The entire CDR3 sequence reads CASSKGLATDEQYF. V gene TRBV19 combines with J gene TRBJ2-7; TRBD2 aligns across 9 bases. The read falls 3 residues short of the CDR3 end, and the missing part is taken from the germline J gene. Germline values: CDR1 LNHDA, CDR2 SQIVND (reference sequence). V lost 4 bases to trimming and J lost 5 bases; unmatched junction nucleotides: 6. This CDR3 comprises 14 residues.

Points on this clone: The read gets to within 3 residues of the CDR3 end, and the germline J gene fills in the rest. The chain couples TRBV18 to TRBJ1-5; D is undetermined. The V gene lost 6 bases and the J gene lost 6 bases, with 12 bases spanning the gap. CDR1 is KGHSH, CDR2 LQKENI, per germline. This CDR3 spans 13 amino acids. The CDR3 region is CASSGPIGQPQHF. Incomplete CDR3 DNA: TGTGCCAGCTCGGGCCCGATAGGTCAGCCC.

Concerning this clone itself: The read terminates 3 residues before the CDR3 end, so the remaining end is supplied by the germline J gene. The chain is built from TRBV7-2 and TRBJ2-1, with 8 bases lining up with TRBD1. Losses at the gene ends were 2 bases for V and 5 bases for J; bases not matched to a gene: 5. This CDR3 is 15 amino acids long. Germline assignment: CDR1 SGHTA and CDR2 FQGNSA. Incomplete CDR3 DNA: TGTGCCAGCAGCTTACAGGGGGCCGCCAACAATGAG. Protein sequence: CASSLQGAANNE. Given in full, the CDR3 is CASSLQGAANNEQFF. Combining the CDR3 with reference TRBV7-2 and TRBJ2-1 gives the whole variable domain GAGVSQSPSNKVTEKGKDVELRCDPISGHTALYWYRQSLGQGLEFLIYFQGNSAPDKSGLPSDRFSAERTGGSVSTLTIQRTQQEDSAVYLCASSLQGAANNEQFFGPGTRLTVL.

On this clone itself: The read gets to within 3 residues of the CDR3 end, and the germline J gene fills in the rest. The chain uses TRBV19 and TRBJ2-5; 8 positions match TRBD2. V dropped 5 bases and J dropped 5; count of bases not matched to a gene: 10. The germline CDR1 and CDR2 sequences are LNHDA and SQIVND (reference sequence). CDR3 length: 15 residues. The DNA read from the CDR3 is TGTGCCAGTAGTGCCTTAGCGGGGCCGGGGGAGACC. It encodes CASSALAGPGET. The full CDR3 protein is CASSALAGPGETQYF.

Regarding this clone: The read ends 3 residues before the CDR3 terminus; that terminus is restored from the germline J gene. The chain links TRBV6-1 to TRBJ2-5, with 7 positions matching TRBD2. V dropped 0 bases and J dropped 7; count of bases not matched to a gene: 11. This CDR3 spans 16 amino acids. The germline gives CDR1 MNHNS, CDR2 SASEGT. CDR3 bases read: TGTGCCAGCAGTGAAGCAGCGCGGACTAGATCTCCGACC. Amino acid sequence: CASSEAARTRSPT. The entire CDR3 protein is CASSEAARTRSPTQYF.

For this clone: The CDR3 end lies 3 residues beyond the end of the read and is filled in from the germline J gene. The chain has TRBV2 and TRBJ1-2; D is uncertain. This CDR3 is 13 amino acids long. V was trimmed by 4 bases and J by 6 bases, leaving 12 bases between them. Germline CDR1 reads SNHLY; CDR2 reads FYNNEI. The CDR3: CASSVQEMNGYTF. The DNA read from the CDR3 is TGTGCCAGCAGTGTGCAGGAGATGAATGGC.

With respect to this clone: The sequence runs out 3 residues before the end of the CDR3; the remainder is reconstructed from the germline J gene. The gene calls are TRBV19 and TRBJ2-2; 10 bases agree with TRBD1. J lost 2 bases, V lost 5 bases, and 2 bases had no gene match. CDR1 is LNHDA and CDR2 is SQIVND in the germline V gene (reference sequence). There are 15 residues in the CDR3. The CDR3 sequence is CASSRDRGNTGELFF. The part of the CDR3 DNA that was read is TGTGCCAGTAGTCGGGACAGGGGTAACACCGGGGAG.

Concerning this clone: The CDR3 end is not reached by the read, which stops 3 residues before it; the germline J gene fills it in. This chain joins TRBV29-1 and TRBJ2-1; perhaps TRBD2 as D (7 bases). This CDR3 is built from 13 residues. V was shortened by 3 bases and J by 9 bases, with 15 bases between the two germline ends. CDR1 and CDR2 (germline): SQVTM, ANQGSEA. The CDR3 bases that were read are TGCAGCGTTGATTGGGGGGGCAGCGCTGAG. Translating it yields CSVDWGGSAE. The full CDR3 sequence reads CSVDWGGSAEQFF.

With respect to this clone: The read falls 3 residues short of the CDR3 end, and the missing part is taken from the germline J gene. V and J are TRBV5-6 and TRBJ1-2; 11 bases agree with TRBD1. This CDR3 region has 15 residues. V dropped 0 bases and J dropped 6; count of bases not matched to a gene: 4. The germline CDR1 and CDR2 sequences are SGHDT and YYEEEE. The CDR3 DNA, read in part, is TGTGCCAGCAGCTTGGTTGGACAGGGGGCGCATGGC. This gives the protein CASSLVGQGAHG. The whole CDR3 sequence is CASSLVGQGAHGYTF.

Comments on this clone: The read stops 3 residues short of the end of the CDR3; the missing end is completed from the germline J gene. V gene TRBV20-1 combines with J gene TRBJ2-2; TRBD2 aligns across 7 bases. The germline gives CDR1 DFQATT, CDR2 SNEGSKA (reference sequence). Unmatched junction bases numbered 14, after V lost 2 bases and J lost 5 bases. The CDR3 contains 17 residues. Incomplete CDR3 DNA: TGCAGTGCTAGAAATCCCGCTAGCGGAACCCTAACCGGGGAG. This codes for CSARNPASGTLTGE. The CDR3 reads in full as CSARNPASGTLTGELFF.

This chain's CDR3 is CASSARVFTDTQYF. The DNA read from the CDR3 is TGCGCCAGCAGTGCCAGGGTTTTCACAGATACG. This chain links TRBV10-1 with TRBJ2-3, with D possibly TRBD1 on 5 matching bases. The read is 3 residues too short to cover the CDR3 end, so that end is filled in from the germline J gene. CDR1 and CDR2 from the germline V gene are WNHNN and SYGVQD (reference sequence). Trimming shortened V by 4 bases and J by 2 bases, and 10 bases separated the two germline ends. The CDR3 sequence is 14 residues long.

In the case of this clone: The sequence runs out 3 residues before the end of the CDR3; the remainder is reconstructed from the germline J gene. V is TRBV28 and J is TRBJ2-2, with 9 bases fitting TRBD1. Germline V gene data show CDR1 as MDHEN and CDR2 as SYDVKM. Trimming took 6 bases from V and 0 from J; bases not matched to a gene: 2. This CDR3 is built from 15 residues. CDR3: CASRRQGANTGELFF. CDR3 bases read: TGTGCCAGCAGAAGACAGGGGGCGAACACCGGGGAG.